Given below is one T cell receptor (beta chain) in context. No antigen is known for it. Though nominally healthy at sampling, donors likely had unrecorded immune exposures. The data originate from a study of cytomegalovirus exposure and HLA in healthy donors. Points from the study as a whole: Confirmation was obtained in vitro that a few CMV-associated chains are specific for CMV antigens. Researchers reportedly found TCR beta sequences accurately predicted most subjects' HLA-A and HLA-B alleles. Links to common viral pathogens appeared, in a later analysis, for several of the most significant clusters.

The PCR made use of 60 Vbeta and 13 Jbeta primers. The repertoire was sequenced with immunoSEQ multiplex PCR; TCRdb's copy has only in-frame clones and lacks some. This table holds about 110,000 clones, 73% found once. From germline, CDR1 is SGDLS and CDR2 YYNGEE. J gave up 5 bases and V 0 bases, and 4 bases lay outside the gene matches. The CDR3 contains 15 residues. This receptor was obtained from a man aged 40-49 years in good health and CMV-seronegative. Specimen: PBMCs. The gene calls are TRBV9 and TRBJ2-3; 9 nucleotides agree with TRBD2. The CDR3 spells CASSVGGGALDTQYF. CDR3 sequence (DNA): TGTGCCAGCAGCGTAGGCGGGGGGGCCTTAGATACGCAGTATTTT.